The 4 T cell receptor beta chains presented below share a single source sample, sequenced in a study of blood T cells in healthy people across ages (dated by TCRdb to 2013 to 2016). The protocol used for the library was 5' RACE. Instrument on record: Illumina HiSeq 2500. A second 7 to 11 cycle PCR used a sample-barcoded 5' primer and a J-beta primer mix. TCRdb cleaned the public reads at Q25 with fastp, built clones with MiXCR and kept in-frame beta chains. A single entry per CDR3 protein holds the most common genes and DNA from its merged rows. This sample is represented by about 580,000 distinct CDR3 sequences; roughly 43% of them were singletons. 20% to 25% of the sample rests with the top ten. Source material: blood. The receptors were gathered from a man older than 75 in good health.

This clonotype was counted a few times. This chain uses TRBV2 with TRBJ2-5, with D perhaps being TRBD1 or TRBD2 (6 bases each). Per germline, CDR1 SNHLY and CDR2 FYNNEI. V was cut by 6 bases and J by 4 bases, with 12 bases left in between. This CDR3 has 13 amino acids. This CDR3 reads CASRPGAGETQYF. Written as DNA, the CDR3 is TGTGCCAGCAGACCGGGGGCCGGAGAGACCCAGTACTTC.

The chain couples TRBV7-2 to TRBJ2-1, with TRBD1 identical over 7 bases. V was pared by 1 base and J by 6 bases, with 6 bases of the junction left unmatched. Germline CDR1 SGHTA, CDR2 FQGNSA. This CDR3 contains 15 residues. The CDR3 DNA reads as TGTGCCAGCAGCTTAGGTCGACAGGGTCGCAATGAGCAGTTCTTC. Amino acids: CASSLGRQGRNEQFF.

The chain is built from TRBV18 and TRBJ2-7; D is perhaps TRBD1 or TRBD2 (6 bases each). Germline V gene lookup returns CDR1 KGHSH and CDR2 LQKENI. Trimming shortened V by 2 bases and J by 5 bases, and 25 bases separated the two germline ends. The CDR3 loop spans 18 amino acids. CDR3 coding DNA: TGTGCCAGCTCACCAAGAGTGGGGGGAGGACAGATGTCCCACGAGCAGTACTTC. This translates into CASSPRVGGGQMSHEQYF. The whole variable domain, filled in from reference TRBV18 and TRBJ2-7, reads NAGVMQNPRHLVRRRGQEARLRCSPMKGHSHVYWYRQLPEEGLKFMVYLQKENIIDESGMPKERFSAEFPKEGPSILRIQQVVRGDSAAYFCASSPRVGGGQMSHEQYFGPGTRLTVT.

This clonotype showed up many times. The chain joins TRBV6-6 to TRBJ1-4, with D tentatively TRBD1 (6 bases). From germline, CDR1 is MNHNY and CDR2 SVGAGI (reference sequence). Trimming cost V 8 bases and J 3 bases, with 22 bases left between them. The CDR3 is made up of 17 amino acids. The CDR3, as DNA: TGTGCCAGCCATAGAGGGGGGAGGACGACGGCTAATGAAAAACTGTTTTTT. Translated: CASHRGGRTTANEKLFF.